These 24 T cell receptor beta chains share one sample of origin, sequenced in a study of blood T cells in healthy people across ages. Then a second PCR, running about 6 to 12 cycles, was carried out with a sample-barcoded 5' primer and a J-beta primer mix. TCRdb called the 5' RACE reads again in MiXCR, with one record for every CDR3 protein. The sample holds about 2 million distinct CDR3 sequences, about 49% seen once. The sample taken for sequencing was blood. Receptor source: a woman in her 40s in good health.

Concerning this clonotype: This may arise from a read error, as a much more abundant clone is one base away. The rearrangement joins TRBV4-3 to TRBJ1-2, with D possibly being TRBD1 (5 bases). This CDR3 is 17 amino acids long. The germline V gene has CDR1 LGHNA and CDR2 YSLEER. CDR3 residues: CASSQEAHRSTNYGYIF. The CDR3 coding sequence is TGCGCCAGCAGCCAAGAGGCCCACAGGTCGACTAACTATGGCTACATCTTC.

The gene calls are TRBV11-2 and TRBJ2-7; D perhaps matches TRBD2 (6 bases). Germline V gives CDR1 SGHAT, CDR2 FQNNGV. V was cut by 5 bases and J by 3 bases, with 17 bases left in between. The CDR3 is made up of 15 amino acids. The CDR3 bases are TGTGCCAGCAGCCCCCTGGCGGGATGGAGCTACGAGCAGTACTTC. The encoded protein is CASSPLAGWSYEQYF.

This clonotype came up a few times. The rearrangement links TRBV5-5 to TRBJ1-1, with unresolved D. With 7 bases removed from V and 1 base from J, the gap between germline ends came to 5 bases. The CDR3 length is 11 residues. Germline CDR1 reads SGHKS; CDR2 reads YYEKEE (reference sequence). CDR3: CASEGNTEAFF. The DNA of the CDR3 is TGTGCCAGCGAGGGGAACACTGAAGCTTTCTTT.

The rearrangement uses TRBV25-1 and TRBJ2-1; D is possibly TRBD1 or TRBD2 (5 bases each). Germline CDR1 MGHDK, CDR2 SYGVNS. V shed 3 bases and J shed 4 bases, with 16 bases lying between them. This CDR3 has 16 residues. The CDR3 bases are TGTGCCAGCAGTGATTCGGGACGGACCTTTTACAATGAGCAGTTCTTC. Translated: CASSDSGRTFYNEQFF. Full variable domain (remainder filled in from reference TRBV25-1 and TRBJ2-1): EADIYQTPRYLVIGTGKKITLECSQTMGHDKMYWYQQDPGMELHLIHYSYGVNSTEKGDLSSESTVSRIRTEHFPLTLESARPSHTSQYLCASSDSGRTFYNEQFFGPGTRLTVL.

At least ten counts were recorded for this clonotype. This chain uses TRBV29-1 with TRBJ2-4; D is perhaps TRBD1 (6 bases). Germline V lookup: CDR1 SQVTM, CDR2 ANQGSEA. The CDR3 contains 12 residues. The V and J ends lost 6 bases and 7 bases respectively, with 13 bases between them. CDR3 residues: CSVQTGVNIQYF. As DNA, the CDR3 is TGCAGCGTCCAGACAGGTGTGAACATTCAGTACTTC. Full variable domain (missing parts from reference TRBV29-1 and TRBJ2-4): SAVISQKPSRDICQRGTSLTIQCQVDSQVTMMFWYRQQPGQSLTLIATANQGSEATYESGFVIDKFPISRPNLTFSTLTVSNMSPEDSSIYLCSVQTGVNIQYFGAGTRLSVL.

This clonotype was picked up a small number of times. The rearrangement joins TRBV7-8 to TRBJ2-1; TRBD2 is a possible D gene (6 bases). V was pared by 5 bases and J by 3 bases, with 14 bases between. From germline, CDR1 is SGHVS and CDR2 FQNEAQ. The CDR3 covers 15 residues. As DNA, the CDR3 is TGTGCCAGCAGCCCTACCCGGGGGATCTACAATGAGCAGTTCTTC. Amino acids: CASSPTRGIYNEQFF.

This clonotype was counted between two and nine times. V and J are TRBV6-2 or TRBV6-3 and TRBJ2-7; D possibly corresponds to TRBD1 (5 bases). Trimming took off 2 bases at V and 3 bases at J, with 14 bases between the two ends. The CDR3 is made up of 15 amino acids. The germline gives CDR1 MNHEY, CDR2 SVGEGT. The DNA of the CDR3 is TGTGCCAGCAGTTACGCAGGGCCTCTAAGCTACGAGCAGTACTTC. Encoded protein: CASSYAGPLSYEQYF.

This clonotype occurred a few times. The DNA for the CDR3 is TGTGCCAGCAGCACCGGACTAGCGGGAGAATCCCGCACAGATACGCAGTATTTT. Translation: CASSTGLAGESRTDTQYF. The rearrangement uses TRBV5-5 and TRBJ2-3; TRBD2 matches at 13 bases. The length of the CDR3 is 18 residues. The germline V gene has CDR1 SGHKS and CDR2 YYEKEE (reference sequence). V gave up 4 bases and J gave up 1 base; unmatched junction bases: 9.

The V gene is TRBV9, the J gene TRBJ2-1; D possibly corresponds to TRBD2 (6 bases). There are 15 residues in the CDR3. The V and J ends lost 4 bases and 2 bases respectively, with 13 bases between them. CDR1 SGDLS and CDR2 YYNGEE come from the germline V gene. CDR3 DNA sequence: TGTGCCAGCAGCCAGGAACCTAGCGCCTACAATGAGCAGTTCTTC. Translation: CASSQEPSAYNEQFF. The full variable domain, completed using reference TRBV9 and TRBJ2-1, is DSGVTQTPKHLITATGQRVTLRCSPRSGDLSVYWYQQSLDQGLQFLIQYYNGEERAKGNILERFSAQQFPDLHSELNLSSLELGDSALYFCASSQEPSAYNEQFFGPGTRLTVL.

V is TRBV27 and J is TRBJ2-5; TRBD2 matches 11 bases. V was pared by 2 bases and J by 1 base, with 9 bases of the junction left unmatched. Looked up from germline, CDR1 is MNHEY and CDR2 is SMNVEV (reference sequence). This CDR3 is built from 18 residues. CDR3 sequence reads: CASSLIGPSGGLQETQYF. The DNA for the CDR3 is TGTGCCAGCAGTTTAATCGGGCCTAGCGGGGGGCTCCAAGAGACCCAGTACTTC.

The chain links TRBV5-1 to TRBJ2-2, with D hard to call. Germline CDR1 is SGHRS and CDR2 is YFSETQ. Trimming stripped 7 bases from V and 7 bases from J, with 8 bases between. This CDR3 spans 11 amino acids. The CDR3 sequence is CASRMGGELFF. CDR3 coding DNA: TGCGCCAGCCGTATGGGCGGGGAGCTGTTTTTT.

This chain links TRBV7-2 with TRBJ1-2; a weak D match, TRBD1 (6 bases). The CDR3 length is 15 residues. The V gene lost 1 base and the J gene lost 12 bases, with 21 bases spanning the gap. CDR1 is SGHTA, CDR2 FQGNSA, per germline. The CDR3 protein is CASSLGGGPGRGNTF. The CDR3 bases are TGTGCCAGCAGCTTAGGAGGGGGTCCGGGACGAGGGAACACCTTC.

V and J are TRBV7-9 and TRBJ2-1; possibly TRBD2 for D (5 bases). CDR1 SEHNR and CDR2 FQNEAQ come from the germline V gene (reference sequence). This CDR3 region has 13 residues. V lost 5 bases and J lost 10, with 15 bases in between. The CDR3 region is CASSPRPSSEQFF. For the CDR3, the DNA is TGTGCCAGCAGCCCGCGGCCGTCTAGCGAGCAGTTCTTC.

V is TRBV6-2 or TRBV6-3 and J is TRBJ1-2; 9 bases line up with TRBD1. Germline loops: CDR1 MNHEY, CDR2 SVGEGT. The trim removed 1 base at V and 3 bases at J, leaving 9 bases unmatched. This CDR3 spans 17 amino acids. The CDR3 loop is CASSYYRGRFLDYGYTF. Here the CDR3 DNA reads TGTGCCAGCAGTTACTACAGGGGGCGCTTCCTGGACTATGGCTACACCTTC.

The chain links TRBV29-1 to TRBJ2-1, with TRBD2 matching 7 bases. CDR1 and CDR2 from the germline V gene are SQVTM and ANQGSEA. Trimming cost V 7 bases and J 9 bases; bases outside gene matches: 15. The CDR3 sequence is 14 residues long. CDR3 sequence reads: CSATKLGGEGEQFF. CDR3 in DNA: TGCAGCGCTACAAAATTGGGGGGGGAGGGTGAGCAGTTCTTC.

This clonotype was observed a handful of times. V is TRBV12-5 and J is TRBJ1-1, with TRBD1 identical over 7 bases. Per germline, CDR1 LGHNT and CDR2 FRNRAP. This CDR3 has 13 amino acids. Losses at the gene ends were 5 bases for V and 3 bases for J; bases not matched to a gene: 3. The CDR3 region has the DNA TGTGCTAGTGGTCGACAGGGCTACACTGAAGCTTTCTTT. This encodes CASGRQGYTEAFF.

This rearrangement joins TRBV6-4 to TRBJ2-5; D ambiguous. Trimming shortened V by 4 bases and J by 5 bases, and 14 bases separated the two germline ends. Germline V gives CDR1 MRHNA, CDR2 SNTAGT. This CDR3 is built from 14 residues. The CDR3 is CASSGPSAQETQYF. The CDR3 DNA follows: TGTGCCAGCAGTGGGCCGTCGGCCCAGGAGACCCAGTACTTC.

The chain couples TRBV3-1 to TRBJ2-7; D is unresolved. Germline assignment: CDR1 LGHDT and CDR2 YNNKEL (reference sequence). The V end was cut by 3 bases, the J end by 1 base, with 19 bases between. The CDR3 has 17 residues. The CDR3 DNA follows: TGTGCCAGCAGCCAGGCATCCACGGCAGTCCTTTCCTACGAGCAGTACTTC. This gives the protein CASSQASTAVLSYEQYF.

This chain uses TRBV27 with TRBJ2-1; TRBD2 matches at 15 bases. This CDR3 is 18 amino acids long. Per germline, CDR1 MNHEY and CDR2 SMNVEV (reference sequence). Germline trimming cut 5 bases from V and 4 bases from J; bases unmatched to any gene: 9. CDR3 protein: CASSLTGTSGGTYNEQFF. The CDR3 bases are TGTGCCAGCAGTCTAACCGGGACTAGCGGGGGGACTTACAATGAGCAGTTCTTC.

The V call is TRBV28, the J call TRBJ2-5; the D is unclear. The CDR3 runs 14 residues. Germline CDR1 and CDR2: MDHEN and SYDVKM. The V end was cut by 5 bases, the J end by 1 base, with 11 bases between. CDR3 bases: TGTGCCAGCAGTCCTATAGACACCCAAGAGACCCAGTACTTC. Encoded protein: CASSPIDTQETQYF.

The genes are TRBV7-9 and TRBJ2-7; TRBD1 agrees at 9 bases. The closer fit of TRBJ2-5 to the DNA end suggests the J call may be wrong. Germline V gene lookup returns CDR1 SEHNR and CDR2 FQNEAQ (reference sequence). The CDR3 runs 15 residues. This chain's CDR3 is CASSPDRGAWETQYF. The CDR3 coding sequence is TGTGCCAGCAGCCCGGACAGGGGAGCGTGGGAGACCCAGTACTTC.

This clonotype was found a few times. The chain employs TRBV25-1 and TRBJ1-2, with TRBD1 identical over 11 bases. This CDR3 spans 13 amino acids. Germline V gene lookup returns CDR1 MGHDK and CDR2 SYGVNS. Trimming took 6 bases from V and 7 from J; bases not matched to a gene: 4. The CDR3 loop reads CASRGQGAGGYTF. The CDR3 nucleotides read TGTGCCAGCAGAGGACAGGGGGCGGGTGGCTACACCTTC.

The CDR3 region is CASSLAGVSDTQYF. CDR3 nucleotides: TGTGCCAGCAGCTTAGCGGGGGTCTCAGATACGCAGTATTTT. The gene calls are TRBV7-3 and TRBJ2-3; TRBD2 matches at 7 bases. The CDR3 totals 14 residues. The ends lost 2 bases at V and 4 bases at J; junction bases unmatched: 3. Germline V gene data show CDR1 as SGHTA and CDR2 as FQGTGA.

The V gene is TRBV27, the J gene TRBJ2-1, with 8 bases lining up with TRBD2. The CDR3 is 16 amino acids. Germline V gives CDR1 MNHEY, CDR2 SMNVEV (reference sequence). Unmatched junction bases numbered 7, after V lost 6 bases and J lost 0 bases. The CDR3 DNA sequence: TGTGCCAGCAGCCTTAGCGGGGTCAGCTCCTACAATGAGCAGTTCTTC. The encoded protein is CASSLSGVSSYNEQFF.